A single sample is the source of the 20 T cell receptor beta chains below, sequenced in a study of blood T cell repertoires in COVID-19. The protocol was immunoSEQ multiplex PCR, while the TCRdb copy is restricted to in-frame clones and leaves out a portion. The table lists 200,000 to 250,000 clones, 88% of them singletons, with 2.5% to 3.5% in the top ten. The sequencing input was peripheral blood. The receptor set was obtained from a woman aged 55-75 years with acute or convalescent COVID-19.

This sequence joins TRBV5-1 and TRBJ2-5; D gene unclear. Germline CDR1 SGHRS, CDR2 YFSETQ. There are 13 residues in the CDR3. V was clipped by 3 bases and J by 0 bases, with 6 bases between them. The CDR3 region is CASSWQYQETQYF. In DNA, the CDR3 is TGCGCCAGCAGCTGGCAGTACCAAGAGACCCAGTACTTC.

The J gene is TRBJ1-5, the V gene TRBV18, with a tentative D call TRBD1 (6 bases). V lost 0 bases and J lost 0, with 27 bases in between. CDR3 length: 22 amino acids. Germline V gives CDR1 KGHSH, CDR2 LQKENI. The CDR3 spells CASSPPSPRQAPIAYSNQPQHF. The CDR3 DNA reads as TGTGCCAGCTCACCACCGAGTCCCCGACAGGCCCCTATCGCGTATAGCAATCAGCCCCAGCATTTT.

The CDR3 is CASVGGGTREQYF. DNA of the CDR3: TGTGCCAGCGTCGGGGGGGGGACAAGGGAGCAGTATTTT. The rearrangement links TRBV19 to TRBJ2-3; 8 bases map to TRBD2. Germline V gene data show CDR1 as LNHDA and CDR2 as SQIVND (reference sequence). The V and J ends lost 9 bases and 11 bases, in that order; junction bases with no gene match: 13. The CDR3 covers 13 residues.

The genes are TRBV19 and TRBJ1-6; 10 bases are a match to TRBD1. The CDR3 consists of 15 residues. CDR1 is LNHDA, CDR2 SQIVND, per germline (reference sequence). V lost 3 bases and J lost 6; bases outside the gene matches: 2. In DNA form, the CDR3 reads TGTGCCAGTAGTATCGGGACAGGGGCTAATTCACCCCTCCACTTT. Protein product: CASSIGTGANSPLHF.

The rearrangement joins TRBV7-2 to TRBJ1-1; D unclear. V lost 5 bases and J lost 1, with 8 bases in between. The CDR3 length is 13 residues. Germline V gene sequence: CDR1 SGHTA, CDR2 FQGNSA. The DNA of the CDR3 is TGTGCCAGCAGCGTGACAAGGAACACTGAAGCTTTCTTT. Protein sequence: CASSVTRNTEAFF. Variable domain in full (rest from reference TRBV7-2 and TRBJ1-1): GAGVSQSPSNKVTEKGKDVELRCDPISGHTALYWYRQSLGQGLEFLIYFQGNSAPDKSGLPSDRFSAERTGGSVSTLTIQRTQQEDSAVYLCASSVTRNTEAFFGQGTRLTVV.

The chain links TRBV25-1 to TRBJ1-4, with 7 nucleotides matching TRBD1. CDR1 MGHDK and CDR2 SYGVNS come from the germline V gene. Trimming cost V 6 bases and J 7 bases; bases outside gene matches: 8. The CDR3 loop spans 14 amino acids. The DNA for the CDR3 is TGTGCCAGCAGCGTTACAGGGGTAGGTGAAAAACTGTTTTTT. This gives the protein CASSVTGVGEKLFF.

This clone came up once. V gene TRBV30 combines with J gene TRBJ1-1; 9 bases align to TRBD1. The CDR3 sequence is 13 residues long. The V segment lost 4 bases and the J segment 11 bases; nucleotides outside the gene matches: 11. The germline CDR1 and CDR2 sequences are GTSNPN and SVGIG (reference sequence). CDR3 amino acids: CAWNWGKGTGAFF. The CDR3 coding sequence is TGTGCCTGGAATTGGGGCAAGGGGACAGGGGCTTTCTTT.

A single count supports this clone. V gene TRBV11-2 combines with J gene TRBJ1-1, with D possibly being TRBD1 (5 bases). CDR1 is SGHAT, CDR2 FQNNGV, per germline. The CDR3 covers 13 residues. The V end was cut by 4 bases, the J end by 4 bases, with 10 bases between. The CDR3 spells CASSSGPGTEAFF. The CDR3 nucleotides read TGTGCCAGCAGCTCAGGGCCGGGCACTGAAGCTTTCTTT.

A single count supports this clone. The V call is TRBV10-3, the J call TRBJ2-5, with TRBD2 identical over 7 bases. The V and J ends lost 8 bases and 4 bases, in that order; junction bases with no gene match: 10. This CDR3 contains 14 residues. CDR1 ENHRY and CDR2 SYGVKD come from the germline V gene. CDR3 bases: TGTGCCATCCGAGACATCTGGGGGGGAGAGACCCAGTACTTC. Amino acids: CAIRDIWGGETQYF.

The CDR3, as DNA: TGCGCCAGCAGCTTGTATAGACAGGGAGGCACTGAAGCTTTCTTT. This sequence encodes CASSLYRQGGTEAFF. The chain has TRBV5-1 and TRBJ1-1; 7 nucleotides align to TRBD1. The CDR3 consists of 15 residues. V gave up 1 base and J gave up 4 bases; unmatched junction bases: 7. Germline V lookup: CDR1 SGHRS, CDR2 YFSETQ.

This chain connects TRBV18 to TRBJ2-1; D may be TRBD2 (6 bases). The germline CDR1 and CDR2 sequences are KGHSH and LQKENI. Trimming took off 0 bases at V and 9 bases at J, with 12 bases between the two ends. The CDR3 contains 14 residues. The CDR3 spells CASSPPWAGIEQFF. The CDR3 DNA sequence: TGTGCCAGCTCACCACCCTGGGCGGGGATTGAGCAGTTCTTC.

In DNA, the CDR3 is TGTGCCAGCAGCTTAGAGGTCGGACAGGGGACCTACGAGCAGTACTTC. It codes for CASSLEVGQGTYEQYF. This chain connects TRBV7-6 to TRBJ2-7; TRBD1 agrees at 9 bases. In germline, CDR1 is SGHVS, CDR2 FNYEAQ. The CDR3 runs to 16 residues. The ends lost 1 base at V and 2 bases at J; junction bases unmatched: 6.

V is TRBV19 and J is TRBJ2-5, with D unresolved. There are 15 residues in the CDR3. V lost 3 bases and J 5 bases, leaving 16 bases between the germline ends. Germline values: CDR1 LNHDA, CDR2 SQIVND (reference sequence). In DNA form, the CDR3 reads TGTGCCAGTAGTATCGGCAGCCTGCAGAGGGAGACCCAGTACTTC. The encoded protein is CASSIGSLQRETQYF.

The chain carries TRBV10-1 and TRBJ2-2, with 11 bases that match TRBD2. The CDR3 extends over 17 amino acids. Germline CDR1 is WNHNN and CDR2 is SYGVQD (reference sequence). Trimming removed 0 bases from V and 8 bases from J; junction bases left unmatched: 8. CDR3 region: CASSESKLAGAVGELFF. CDR3 DNA: TGCGCCAGCAGTGAGTCAAAACTAGCGGGAGCTGTTGGGGAGCTGTTTTTT.

The chain has TRBV5-1 and TRBJ2-3, with D tentatively TRBD2 (5 bases). CDR3 size: 14 residues. Germline CDR1 and CDR2: SGHRS and YFSETQ. The V end lost 3 bases, the J end lost 5 bases, and 13 bases lay between the germline ends. In nucleotides, the CDR3 is TGCGCCAGCAGCTCCGGACTCATCGTAGATACGCAGTATTTT. Encoded protein: CASSSGLIVDTQYF. The complete variable domain, with remaining parts taken from reference TRBV5-1 and TRBJ2-3, reads KAGVTQTPRYLIKTRGQQVTLSCSPISGHRSVSWYQQTPGQGLQFLFEYFSETQRNKGNFPGRFSGRQFSNSRSEMNVSTLELGDSALYLCASSSGLIVDTQYFGPGTRLTVL.

This clone was seen once. The chain couples TRBV10-1 to TRBJ2-1, with TRBD1 as a possible D gene (6 bases). Looked up from germline, CDR1 is WNHNN and CDR2 is SYGVQD (reference sequence). V lost 5 bases and J lost 3, with 14 bases in between. This CDR3 is 15 amino acids long. CDR3 DNA sequence: TGCGCCAGCAGTCATGCACAGGGCCTCTACAATGAGCAGTTCTTC. Protein product: CASSHAQGLYNEQFF.

The chain links TRBV12-2 to TRBJ1-5; TRBD1 is the table's D call, not checked against the DNA. TRBV12-2 constitutes a pseudogene. This CDR3 spans 16 amino acids. The CDR3 protein is CASRLGGHLTRQPQHF. CDR3 sequence (DNA): TGTGCAAGTCGTTTAGGGGGACACCTCACGCGTCAGCCCCAGCATTTT.

The CDR3 reads CSGGGAKDTEAFF. DNA for the CDR3: TGCAGCGGAGGGGGGGCCAAGGACACTGAAGCTTTCTTT. The chain links TRBV29-1 to TRBJ1-1; a possible D gene is TRBD1 (6 bases). Trimming stripped 7 bases from V and 3 bases from J, with 15 bases between. This CDR3 is 13 amino acids long. Germline CDR1 is SQVTM and CDR2 is ANQGSEA.

The V call is TRBV3-1 (or the pseudogene TRBV3-2), the J call TRBJ2-1; TRBD1 might be the D (5 bases). Germline V CDR1 and CDR2: LGHDT, YNNKEL (reference sequence). V dropped 4 bases and J dropped 3 bases, with 13 bases sitting between them. The CDR3 covers 15 residues. Here the CDR3 reads CASSLGQGGYNEQFF. CDR3 in DNA: TGTGCCAGCAGCCTCGGGCAGGGCGGCTACAATGAGCAGTTCTTC.

This clone was seen only once. The V call is TRBV10-3, the J call TRBJ1-2, with unresolved D. Per germline, CDR1 ENHRY and CDR2 SYGVKD. CDR3 length equals 13 residues. The V and J ends lost 0 bases and 4 bases respectively, with 6 bases between them. CDR3 sequence: CAISESLVYGYTF. CDR3 DNA sequence: TGTGCCATCAGTGAGTCGTTAGTCTATGGCTACACCTTC.